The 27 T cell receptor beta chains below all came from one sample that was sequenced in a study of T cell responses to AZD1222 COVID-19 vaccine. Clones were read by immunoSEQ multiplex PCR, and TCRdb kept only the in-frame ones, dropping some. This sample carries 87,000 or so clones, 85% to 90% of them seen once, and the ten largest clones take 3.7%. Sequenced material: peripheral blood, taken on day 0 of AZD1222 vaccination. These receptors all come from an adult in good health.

CDR3 nucleotide sequence: TGTGCCAGCAGAAGGGACAGAACCTACAATGAGCAGTTCTTC. Its translation: CASRRDRTYNEQFF. The chain links TRBV6-5 to TRBJ2-1; 7 nucleotides align to TRBD1. The length of the CDR3 is 14 residues. Germline V CDR1 and CDR2: MNHEY, SVGAGI. Losses at the gene ends were 6 bases for V and 2 bases for J; bases not matched to a gene: 4.

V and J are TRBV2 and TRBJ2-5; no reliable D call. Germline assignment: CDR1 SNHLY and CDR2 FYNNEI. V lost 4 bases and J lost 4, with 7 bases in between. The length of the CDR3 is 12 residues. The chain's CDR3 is CASSGSRETQYF. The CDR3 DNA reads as TGTGCCAGCAGTGGTAGCCGAGAGACCCAGTACTTC.

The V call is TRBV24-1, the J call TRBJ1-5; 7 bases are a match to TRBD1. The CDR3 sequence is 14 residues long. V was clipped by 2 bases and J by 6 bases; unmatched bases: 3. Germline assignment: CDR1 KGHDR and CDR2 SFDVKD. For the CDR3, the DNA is TGTGCCACCAGTGATTCGAGGACAGGTCAGCCCCAGCATTTT. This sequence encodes CATSDSRTGQPQHF.

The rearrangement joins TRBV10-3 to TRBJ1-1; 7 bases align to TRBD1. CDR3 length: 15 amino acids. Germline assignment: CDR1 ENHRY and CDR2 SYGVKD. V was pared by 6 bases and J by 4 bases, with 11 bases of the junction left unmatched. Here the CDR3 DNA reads TGTGCCATCAGCGAACCAGGGGGGTGGGGCACTGAAGCTTTCTTT. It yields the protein CAISEPGGWGTEAFF.

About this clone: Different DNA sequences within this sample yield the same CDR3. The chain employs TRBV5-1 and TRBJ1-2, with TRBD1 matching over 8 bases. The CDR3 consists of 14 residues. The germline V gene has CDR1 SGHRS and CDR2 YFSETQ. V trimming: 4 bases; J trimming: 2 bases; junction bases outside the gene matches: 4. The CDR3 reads CASSPRTGNYGYTF. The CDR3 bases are TGCGCCAGCAGCCCAAGGACAGGGAACTATGGCTACACCTTC.

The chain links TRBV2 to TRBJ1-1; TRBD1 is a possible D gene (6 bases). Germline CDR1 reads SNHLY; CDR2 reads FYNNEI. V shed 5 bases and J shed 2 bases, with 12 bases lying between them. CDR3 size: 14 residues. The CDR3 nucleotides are TGTGCCAGCAGTCTACAGGGATTCAACACTGAAGCTTTCTTT. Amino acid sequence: CASSLQGFNTEAFF.

The CDR3 bases are TGTGCCAGCAGTTATTTTGAAGGGAAGGACACTGAAGCTTTCTTT. Protein: CASSYFEGKDTEAFF. The chain is built from TRBV6-2 or TRBV6-3 and TRBJ1-1; no clear D. The CDR3 sequence is 15 residues long. V was clipped by 3 bases and J by 3 bases, with 14 bases between them. Germline loops: CDR1 MNHEY, CDR2 SVGEGT.

The CDR3 sequence: CASRTGYGYTF. DNA for the CDR3: TGTGCCAGCAGAACAGGGTATGGCTACACCTTC. The chain combines TRBV6-5 with TRBJ1-2; perhaps TRBD1 as D (6 bases). The CDR3 contains 11 residues. Per germline, CDR1 MNHEY and CDR2 SVGAGI. The germline V and J ends were trimmed by 6 bases and 5 bases, with 7 bases remaining between them.

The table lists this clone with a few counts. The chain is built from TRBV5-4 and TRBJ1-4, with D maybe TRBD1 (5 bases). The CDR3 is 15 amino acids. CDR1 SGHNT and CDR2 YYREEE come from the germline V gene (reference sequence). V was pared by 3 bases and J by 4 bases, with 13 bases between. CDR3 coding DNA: TGTGCCAGCAGCTCGGCGGGGGGGTTTAATGAAAAACTGTTTTTT. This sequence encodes CASSSAGGFNEKLFF.

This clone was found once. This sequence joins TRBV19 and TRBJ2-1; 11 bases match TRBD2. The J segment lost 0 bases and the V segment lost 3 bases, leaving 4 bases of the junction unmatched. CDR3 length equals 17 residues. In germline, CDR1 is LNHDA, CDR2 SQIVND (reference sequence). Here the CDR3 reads CASSMASGGISYNEQFF. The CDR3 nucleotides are TGTGCCAGTAGTATGGCTAGCGGGGGGATCTCCTACAATGAGCAGTTCTTC.

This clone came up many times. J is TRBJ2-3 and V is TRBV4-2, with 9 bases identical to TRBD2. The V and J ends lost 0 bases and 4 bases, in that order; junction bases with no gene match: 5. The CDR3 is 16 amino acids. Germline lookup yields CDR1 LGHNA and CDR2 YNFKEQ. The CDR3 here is CASSQDFGGGADTQYF. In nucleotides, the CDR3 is TGTGCCAGCAGCCAAGATTTTGGCGGGGGGGCAGATACGCAGTATTTT.

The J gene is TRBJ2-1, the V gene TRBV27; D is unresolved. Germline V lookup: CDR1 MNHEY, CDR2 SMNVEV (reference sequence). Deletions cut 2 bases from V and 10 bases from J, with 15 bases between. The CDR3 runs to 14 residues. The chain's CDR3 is CASSLPSKLREQFF. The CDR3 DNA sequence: TGTGCCAGCAGTTTACCCTCCAAACTTCGGGAGCAGTTCTTC.

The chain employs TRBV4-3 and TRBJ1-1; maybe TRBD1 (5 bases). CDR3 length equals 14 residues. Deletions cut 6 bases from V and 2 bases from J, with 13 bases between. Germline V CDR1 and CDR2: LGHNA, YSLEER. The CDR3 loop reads CASSRGRINTEAFF. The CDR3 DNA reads TGCGCCAGCAGTCGGGGGAGGATCAACACTGAAGCTTTCTTT.

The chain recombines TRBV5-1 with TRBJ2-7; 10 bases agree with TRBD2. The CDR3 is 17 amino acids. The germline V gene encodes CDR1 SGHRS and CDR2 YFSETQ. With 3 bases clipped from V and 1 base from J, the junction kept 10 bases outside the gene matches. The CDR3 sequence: CASSSPSSGGWSYEQYF. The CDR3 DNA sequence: TGCGCCAGCAGCTCGCCCTCTAGCGGGGGATGGTCCTACGAGCAGTACTTC.

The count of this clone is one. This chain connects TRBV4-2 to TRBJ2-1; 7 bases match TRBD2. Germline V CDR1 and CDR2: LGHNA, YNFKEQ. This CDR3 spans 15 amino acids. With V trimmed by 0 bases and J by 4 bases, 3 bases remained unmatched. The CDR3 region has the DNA TGTGCCAGCAGCCAAGATTGGCGGGAGTACAATGAGCAGTTCTTC. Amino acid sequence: CASSQDWREYNEQFF.

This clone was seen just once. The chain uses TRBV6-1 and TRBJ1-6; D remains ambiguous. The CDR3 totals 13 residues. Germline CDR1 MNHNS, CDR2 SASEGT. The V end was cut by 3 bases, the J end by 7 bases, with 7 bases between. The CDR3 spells CASSEHTNSPLHF. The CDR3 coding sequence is TGTGCCAGCAGTGAGCATACGAATTCACCCCTCCACTTT.

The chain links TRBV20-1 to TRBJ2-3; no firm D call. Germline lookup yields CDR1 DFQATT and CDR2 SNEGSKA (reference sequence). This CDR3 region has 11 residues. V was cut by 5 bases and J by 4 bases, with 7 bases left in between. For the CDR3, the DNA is TGCAGTGCTCTTTACTCAGATACGCAGTATTTT. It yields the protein CSALYSDTQYF.

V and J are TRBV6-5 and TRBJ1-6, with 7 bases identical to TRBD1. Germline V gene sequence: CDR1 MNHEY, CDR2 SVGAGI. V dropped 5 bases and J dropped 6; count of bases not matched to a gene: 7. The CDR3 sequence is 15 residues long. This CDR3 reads CASSPTGVRNSPLHF. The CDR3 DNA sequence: TGTGCCAGCAGTCCCACAGGGGTTCGTAATTCACCCCTCCACTTT.

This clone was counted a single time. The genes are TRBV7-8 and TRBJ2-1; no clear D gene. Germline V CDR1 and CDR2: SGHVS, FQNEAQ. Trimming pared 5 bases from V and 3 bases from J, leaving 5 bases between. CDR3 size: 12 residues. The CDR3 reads CASSAYYNEQFF. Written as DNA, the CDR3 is TGTGCCAGCAGCGCTTACTACAATGAGCAGTTCTTC.

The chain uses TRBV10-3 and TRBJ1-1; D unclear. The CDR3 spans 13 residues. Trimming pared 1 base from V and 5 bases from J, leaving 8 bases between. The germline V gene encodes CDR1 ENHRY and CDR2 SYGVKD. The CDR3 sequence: CAISEWGGTEAFF. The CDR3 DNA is TGTGCCATCAGTGAGTGGGGTGGGACTGAAGCTTTCTTT.

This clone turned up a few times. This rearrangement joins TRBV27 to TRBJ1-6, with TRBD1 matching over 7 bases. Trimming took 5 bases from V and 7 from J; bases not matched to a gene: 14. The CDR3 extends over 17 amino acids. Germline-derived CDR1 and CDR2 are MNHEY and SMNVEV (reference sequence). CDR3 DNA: TGTGCCAGCAGTCCAAGGACAGGAAAATCGCCCAATTCACCCCTCCACTTT. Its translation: CASSPRTGKSPNSPLHF.

The CDR3 DNA sequence: TGTGCCAGCAGCCAAGATGCCAGCTACTCTGGAAACACCATATATTTT. This translates into CASSQDASYSGNTIYF. The V and J genes are TRBV3-1 (or the pseudogene TRBV3-2) and TRBJ1-3; D gene uncertain. Germline V gene lookup returns CDR1 LGHDT and CDR2 YNNKEL (reference sequence). There are 16 residues in the CDR3. Deletions cut 0 bases from V and 0 bases from J, with 9 bases between.

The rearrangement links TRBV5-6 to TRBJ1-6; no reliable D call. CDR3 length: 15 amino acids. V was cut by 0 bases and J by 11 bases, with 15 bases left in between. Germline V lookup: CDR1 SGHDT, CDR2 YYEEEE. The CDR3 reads CASSLVGGLDAPLHF. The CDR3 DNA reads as TGTGCCAGCAGCTTGGTCGGAGGGCTCGACGCACCCCTCCACTTT. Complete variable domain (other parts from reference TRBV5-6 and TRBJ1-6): DAGVTQSPTHLIKTRGQQVTLRCSPKSGHDTVSWYQQALGQGPQFIFQYYEEEERQRGNFPDRFSGHQFPNYSSELNVNALLLGDSALYLCASSLVGGLDAPLHFGNGTRLTVT.

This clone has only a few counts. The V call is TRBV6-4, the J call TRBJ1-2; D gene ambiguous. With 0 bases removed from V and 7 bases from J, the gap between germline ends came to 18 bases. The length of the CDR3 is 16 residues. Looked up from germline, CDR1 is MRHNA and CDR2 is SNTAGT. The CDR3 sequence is CASSDSFPPGPSGYTF. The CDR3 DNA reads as TGTGCCAGCAGTGACTCTTTCCCCCCCGGACCGAGTGGCTACACCTTC.

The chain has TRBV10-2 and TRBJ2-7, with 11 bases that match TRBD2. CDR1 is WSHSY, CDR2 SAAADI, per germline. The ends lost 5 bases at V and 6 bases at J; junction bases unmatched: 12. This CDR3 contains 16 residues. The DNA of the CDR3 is TGCGCCAGCAGTTCGCCGGGACTAGCGGCTTCCGGCGAGCAGTACTTC. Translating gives CASSSPGLAASGEQYF.

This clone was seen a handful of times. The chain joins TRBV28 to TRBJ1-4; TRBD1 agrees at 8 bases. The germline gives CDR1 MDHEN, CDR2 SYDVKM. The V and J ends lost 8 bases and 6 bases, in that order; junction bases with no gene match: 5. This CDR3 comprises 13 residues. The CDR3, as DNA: TGTGCCAGCCGGACAGGGCTCTATGAAAAACTGTTTTTT. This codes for CASRTGLYEKLFF. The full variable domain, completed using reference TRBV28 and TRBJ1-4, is DVKVTQSSRYLVKRTGEKVFLECVQDMDHENMFWYRQDPGLGLRLIYFSYDVKMKEKGDIPEGYSVSREKKERFSLILESASTNQTSMYLCASRTGLYEKLFFGSGTQLSVL.

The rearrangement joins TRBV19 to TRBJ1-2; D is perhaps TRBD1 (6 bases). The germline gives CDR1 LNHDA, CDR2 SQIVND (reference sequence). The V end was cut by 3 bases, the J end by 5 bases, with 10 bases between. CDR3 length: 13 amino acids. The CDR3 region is CASSISGQYGYTF. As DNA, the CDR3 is TGTGCCAGTAGTATTTCAGGACAGTATGGCTACACCTTC.